Presented here are 32 T cell receptor beta chains from one specimen sequenced in a study of blood T cells in healthy people across ages. PCR was performed a second time for about 7 to 12 cycles using a sample-barcoded 5' primer and a J-beta primer mix. TCRdb reprocessed the 5' RACE reads with MiXCR, giving one entry per CDR3 protein. The sample lists 1,300,000 or so distinct CDR3 sequences; 45% to 70% were seen once. Sequenced: blood. The source is a man aged 18 to 29 in good health.

A note on this clonotype: A junction end diverges from the germline sequence, so it may reflect a read error. The chain links TRBV6-5 to TRBJ1-4, with D perhaps TRBD1 (5 bases). CDR3 length equals 14 residues. Germline-derived CDR1 and CDR2 are MNHEY and SVGAGI. Here the CDR3 reads CASCSTATNEKPFF. In DNA form, the CDR3 reads TGTGCCAGCTGTTCGACAGCAACGAATGAAAAACCGTTTTTT.

The rearrangement links TRBV28 to TRBJ2-6; D unclear. V shed 6 bases and J shed 0 bases, with 24 bases lying between them. CDR1 and CDR2 (germline): MDHEN, SYDVKM. The CDR3 runs 20 residues. CDR3 nucleotides: TGTGCCAGCAGACCTCCCCCCGCCACCTCGGCCTCCTCTGGGGCCAACGTCCTGACTTTC. Translation gives CASRPPPATSASSGANVLTF.

This clonotype was recorded a few times. The chain couples TRBV29-1 to TRBJ1-2; 7 bases agree with TRBD1. Germline V gene lookup returns CDR1 SQVTM and CDR2 ANQGSEA. The CDR3 runs to 15 residues. Unmatched junction bases numbered 11, after V lost 7 bases and J lost 0 bases. As DNA, the CDR3 is TGCAGCGCTTTACGGACAGGCGCTTCTAACTATGGCTACACCTTC. This encodes CSALRTGASNYGYTF. Full variable domain (rest looked up from reference TRBV29-1 and TRBJ1-2): SAVISQKPSRDICQRGTSLTIQCQVDSQVTMMFWYRQQPGQSLTLIATANQGSEATYESGFVIDKFPISRPNLTFSTLTVSNMSPEDSSIYLCSALRTGASNYGYTFGSGTRLTVV.

This sequence joins TRBV6-1 and TRBJ2-5; perhaps TRBD2 as D (6 bases). V lost 9 bases to trimming and J lost 5 bases, with 16 bases between them. Germline V CDR1 and CDR2: MNHNS, SASEGT. CDR3 length: 13 residues. The CDR3 protein is CASLAGGIETQYF. In DNA form, the CDR3 reads TGTGCCAGTTTAGCTGGGGGGATTGAGACCCAGTACTTC.

The chain carries TRBV7-2 and TRBJ2-1; 8 bases are shared with TRBD1. Trimming took 5 bases from V and 3 from J; bases not matched to a gene: 3. Germline CDR1 is SGHTA and CDR2 is FQGNSA. The CDR3 spans 14 residues. Here the CDR3 reads CASSRDRNYNEQFF. The CDR3 region has the DNA TGTGCCAGCAGCCGGGACAGGAACTACAATGAGCAGTTCTTC.

This clonotype was observed a handful of times. The CDR3 bases are TGCAGTGCTAGAGATTATGAAAAACTGTTTTTT. Protein product: CSARDYEKLFF. The genes are TRBV20-1 and TRBJ1-4; D not certain. The length of the CDR3 is 11 residues. V lost 0 bases and J lost 6, with 2 bases in between. The germline V gene has CDR1 DFQATT and CDR2 SNEGSKA (reference sequence).

The V call is TRBV20-1, the J call TRBJ2-7; TRBD1 agrees at 7 bases. CDR1 and CDR2 from the germline V gene are DFQATT and SNEGSKA (reference sequence). The CDR3 consists of 13 residues. The CDR3 DNA reads as TGCAGCTGCACAGGGGATCTCGCCTACGAGCAGTACTTC. Protein product: CSCTGDLAYEQYF.

The rearrangement links TRBV9 to TRBJ1-2; the D is unclear. The CDR3 sequence is 15 residues long. V was trimmed by 0 bases and J by 4 bases, leaving 13 bases between them. Germline CDR1 is SGDLS and CDR2 is YYNGEE. The CDR3 DNA reads as TGTGCCAGCAGCGTAGACAACGGGCAGGCCTATGGCTACACCTTC. Translating gives CASSVDNGQAYGYTF.

This clonotype was counted only a few times. The genes are TRBV6-5 and TRBJ1-5, with D possibly being TRBD1 (5 bases). This CDR3 has 14 residues. V shed 6 bases and J shed 3 bases, with 12 bases lying between them. The germline CDR1 and CDR2 sequences are MNHEY and SVGAGI. Here the CDR3 reads CASSERGYNQPQHF. In DNA form, the CDR3 reads TGTGCCAGCAGCGAAAGGGGCTACAATCAGCCCCAGCATTTT.

The chain carries TRBV27 and TRBJ1-1, with D hard to call. V was clipped by 8 bases and J by 3 bases, with 10 bases between them. The length of the CDR3 is 12 residues. Germline V CDR1 and CDR2: MNHEY, SMNVEV (reference sequence). The CDR3 nucleotides read TGTGCCAGCTGGGCCGTGGACACTGAAGCTTTCTTT. It encodes CASWAVDTEAFF.

The chain's CDR3 is CASSLAGTKPYEQYF. CDR3 sequence (DNA): TGTGCCAGCAGCTTGGCCGGGACCAAGCCCTACGAGCAGTACTTC. This chain connects TRBV5-6 to TRBJ2-7; TRBD1 or TRBD2 may be the D gene (5 bases each). The CDR3 spans 15 residues. Trimming took 0 bases from V and 2 from J, leaving 12 bases between them. Germline loops: CDR1 SGHDT, CDR2 YYEEEE. The entire variable domain, with the rest obtained from reference TRBV5-6 and TRBJ2-7, is as follows: DAGVTQSPTHLIKTRGQQVTLRCSPKSGHDTVSWYQQALGQGPQFIFQYYEEEERQRGNFPDRFSGHQFPNYSSELNVNALLLGDSALYLCASSLAGTKPYEQYFGPGTRLTVT.

Only a few counts were recorded for this clonotype. This chain links TRBV9 with TRBJ2-3; 8 bases are a match to TRBD1. The CDR3 has 15 residues. The V and J ends lost 0 bases and 5 bases, in that order; junction bases with no gene match: 5. The germline V gene encodes CDR1 SGDLS and CDR2 YYNGEE. CDR3 sequence (DNA): TGTGCCAGCAGCGTAGAGGGACAGGTTGGAGATACGCAGTATTTT. Translating it yields CASSVEGQVGDTQYF.

This chain joins TRBV29-1 and TRBJ2-2; 8 nucleotides agree with TRBD1. Germline-derived CDR1 and CDR2 are SQVTM and ANQGSEA. This CDR3 region has 15 residues. V shed 7 bases, J shed 4 bases, and the junction held 11 bases outside the gene matches. The CDR3 loop is CSAPPGQGITGELFF. CDR3 bases: TGCAGCGCCCCACCTGGACAGGGAATCACCGGGGAGCTGTTTTTT.

The CDR3 loop reads CASSLIPGPRETQYF. The CDR3 DNA sequence: TGTGCCAGCAGTTTAATTCCGGGGCCTCGGGAGACCCAGTACTTC. V and J are TRBV28 and TRBJ2-5; D could derive from TRBD1 or TRBD2 (5 bases each). The length of the CDR3 is 15 residues. The V gene's germline CDR1 is MDHEN and CDR2 SYDVKM. Trimming removed 2 bases from V and 5 bases from J, with 15 bases in between.

The chain is built from TRBV13 and TRBJ2-5; TRBD2 matches at 8 bases. The better agreement between TRBJ2-7 and the DNA end casts doubt on the J call. The CDR3 consists of 15 residues. In germline, CDR1 is PRHDT, CDR2 FYEKMQ (reference sequence). CDR3: CASSSGRAGDYEQYF. The CDR3 region has the DNA TGTGCCAGCAGCTCGGGACGAGCGGGAGACTACGAGCAGTACTTC.

This clonotype came up many times. The CDR3 protein is CSVESGSYEQYF. The CDR3 bases are TGCAGCGTTGAGTCAGGCTCCTACGAGCAGTACTTC. The rearrangement joins TRBV29-1 to TRBJ2-7, with unresolved D. Trimming cost V 3 bases and J 0 bases, with 6 bases left between them. The V gene's germline CDR1 is SQVTM and CDR2 ANQGSEA. The CDR3 consists of 12 residues.

J is TRBJ2-3 and V is TRBV2, with 9 bases aligning to TRBD2. The V gene's germline CDR1 is SNHLY and CDR2 FYNNEI. This CDR3 is 16 amino acids long. Trimming removed 8 bases from V and 4 bases from J; junction bases left unmatched: 13. CDR3 amino acids: CASSTEWTSDSDTQYF. The CDR3 DNA is TGTGCCAGCTCAACAGAATGGACTAGCGATTCAGATACGCAGTATTTT.

The chain joins TRBV5-1 to TRBJ1-1; D is ambiguous. The V gene lost 0 bases and the J gene lost 0 bases, with 9 bases spanning the gap. Germline lookup yields CDR1 SGHRS and CDR2 YFSETQ. CDR3 length equals 15 residues. The CDR3 region is CASSLGTVMNTEAFF. In nucleotides, the CDR3 is TGCGCCAGCAGCTTGGGGACGGTCATGAACACTGAAGCTTTCTTT.

This clonotype was counted a single time. This rearrangement joins TRBV4-1 to TRBJ2-1, with TRBD2 matching over 8 bases. Trimming removed 4 bases from V and 7 bases from J; junction bases left unmatched: 9. The CDR3 contains 15 residues. Germline CDR1 is MGHRA and CDR2 is YSYEKL. The CDR3 bases are TGCGCCAGCAGCCTGGGCCAGCGGGAGCATAATGAGCAGTTCTTC. Translated: CASSLGQREHNEQFF.

This clonotype was counted a few times. The V and J genes are TRBV27 and TRBJ2-3; D not resolved. CDR1 and CDR2 (germline): MNHEY, SMNVEV (reference sequence). CDR3 length equals 14 residues. V was cut by 7 bases and J by 2 bases, with 13 bases left in between. CDR3 in DNA: TGTGCCAGCATCCCATTGGGAACCACAGATACGCAGTATTTT. Translated, it gives CASIPLGTTDTQYF.

The CDR3 bases are TGTGCCAGCTCCCTGGGCGGGGACACCCTCTATGGCTACACCTTC. Its protein product is CASSLGGDTLYGYTF. V is TRBV25-1 and J is TRBJ1-2, with D perhaps matching TRBD1 (6 bases). Trimming cost V 8 bases and J 4 bases, with 20 bases left between them. Per germline, CDR1 MGHDK and CDR2 SYGVNS. This CDR3 is built from 15 residues.

This clonotype occurred a few times. J is TRBJ2-7 and V is TRBV6-1; D perhaps matches TRBD1 (5 bases). The CDR3 spans 15 residues. The ends were cut back, 0 bases at V and 3 bases at J, with 12 bases in the middle. Germline assignment: CDR1 MNHNS and CDR2 SASEGT. The CDR3 sequence is CASSEAETDLYEQYF. The CDR3 DNA sequence: TGTGCCAGCAGTGAAGCGGAGACAGACCTCTACGAGCAGTACTTC.

The J gene is TRBJ1-1, the V gene TRBV6-2 or TRBV6-3; D is unresolved. Germline CDR1 and CDR2: MNHEY and SVGEGT. The length of the CDR3 is 13 residues. The germline V and J ends were trimmed by 3 bases and 5 bases, with 10 bases remaining between them. The CDR3 DNA reads as TGTGCCAGCAGTTATGGAGAGATTACTGAAGCTTTCTTT. Protein sequence: CASSYGEITEAFF.

This clonotype was detected a few times. The rearrangement links TRBV9 to TRBJ2-7; D possibly corresponds to TRBD1 (5 bases). In germline, CDR1 is SGDLS, CDR2 YYNGEE. This CDR3 comprises 14 residues. Deletions cut 4 bases from V and 1 base from J, with 12 bases between. The CDR3 DNA sequence: TGTGCCAGCAGCCCATCGACAGATTCCTACGAGCAGTACTTC. Protein: CASSPSTDSYEQYF.

The chain uses TRBV12-3 or TRBV12-4 and TRBJ2-1; TRBD2 matches at 10 bases. V lost 3 bases to trimming and J lost 8 bases; unmatched junction nucleotides: 10. The CDR3 length is 16 residues. CDR3 region: CASSLGLARFSDEQFF. The CDR3 DNA follows: TGTGCCAGCAGTTTGGGACTAGCGAGATTTTCGGATGAGCAGTTCTTC.

V gene TRBV6-5 combines with J gene TRBJ1-3, with 7 bases that match TRBD1. With V trimmed by 5 bases and J by 2 bases, 6 bases remained unmatched. This CDR3 has 15 residues. CDR1 is MNHEY, CDR2 SVGAGI, per germline. The CDR3 nucleotides are TGTGCCAGCAGTCCCAATACAGGGGCTGGAAACACCATATATTTT. Protein sequence: CASSPNTGAGNTIYF.

J is TRBJ1-1 and V is TRBV2; 11 nucleotides line up with TRBD1. With 8 bases clipped from V and 3 bases from J, the junction kept 11 bases outside the gene matches. Germline CDR1 is SNHLY and CDR2 is FYNNEI. The CDR3 is made up of 16 amino acids. CDR3 amino acids: CASSEDRGQFYTEAFF. The CDR3 coding sequence is TGTGCCAGCTCCGAGGACAGGGGGCAATTTTACACTGAAGCTTTCTTT.

This clonotype was found once. The rearrangement joins TRBV7-2 to TRBJ2-4; 9 bases are shared with TRBD2. The J call is uncertain, as TRBJ2-7 better fits the DNA end. The CDR3 runs to 18 residues. Germline CDR1 and CDR2: SGHTA and FQGNSA. In DNA form, the CDR3 reads TGTGCCAGCAGCCCCGAGGGGTACACTAGCGGGCCAACGTACGAGCAGTACTTC. Translating it yields CASSPEGYTSGPTYEQYF.

This chain uses TRBV14 with TRBJ2-7; 8 bases line up with TRBD1. Germline CDR1 is SGHDN and CDR2 is FVKESK. The CDR3 spans 14 residues. V lost 4 bases, J lost 3 bases, and 5 bases stayed unmatched. CDR3 sequence: CASSPWTGHYEQYF. In DNA, the CDR3 is TGTGCCAGCAGCCCCTGGACAGGGCACTACGAGCAGTACTTC.

The genes are TRBV20-1 and TRBJ1-5, with TRBD1 matching over 9 bases. The CDR3 extends over 14 amino acids. V was pared by 6 bases and J by 1 base, with 4 bases of the junction left unmatched. Germline CDR1 reads DFQATT; CDR2 reads SNEGSKA (reference sequence). The CDR3 sequence: CSATGGTSNQPQHF. The CDR3 DNA reads TGCAGTGCCACAGGGGGCACGAGCAATCAGCCCCAGCATTTT.

The chain has TRBV2 and TRBJ2-4; D gene unclear. Trimming removed 2 bases at V and 0 bases at J, with 11 bases between. The CDR3 extends over 16 amino acids. Germline lookup yields CDR1 SNHLY and CDR2 FYNNEI. The CDR3 bases are TGTGCCAGCAGTGAATCGGCAGTAATAGCCAAAAACATTCAGTACTTC. Translated, it gives CASSESAVIAKNIQYF.

The genes are TRBV12-3 or TRBV12-4 and TRBJ2-1, with a weak D call TRBD2 (5 bases). V lost 7 bases, J lost 3 bases, and 13 bases lay in between. This CDR3 has 14 residues. Written as DNA, the CDR3 is TGTGCCAGCACCGGCGGGCGGTACTACAATGAGCAGTTCTTC. This encodes CASTGGRYYNEQFF.